One and the same sample provided the 12 T cell receptor beta chains below, sequenced in a study of cytomegalovirus exposure and HLA in healthy donors. Produced via immunoSEQ multiplex PCR; TCRdb's table is partial and in-frame only. In the table there are 200,000 to 250,000 clones, 80% to 90% of which are singletons. The sequenced material came from PBMCs. The origin of the receptors is a woman younger than 30 in good health and CMV-seropositive.

The chain carries TRBV30 and TRBJ2-7, with 7 bases lining up with TRBD1. V gave up 2 bases and J gave up 1 base; unmatched junction bases: 5. Germline V CDR1 and CDR2: GTSNPN, SVGIG (reference sequence). This CDR3 is 14 amino acids long. The chain's CDR3 is CAWSTQTGSYEQYF. The CDR3 DNA is TGTGCCTGGAGTACACAGACAGGGTCCTACGAGCAGTACTTC. The variable domain in full, with the rest retrieved from reference TRBV30 and TRBJ2-7, is SQTIHQWPATLVQPVGSPLSLECTVEGTSNPNLYWYRQAAGRGLQLLFYSVGIGQISSEVPQNLSASRPQDRQFILSSKKLLLSDSGFYLCAWSTQTGSYEQYFGPGTRLTVT.

The chain uses TRBV19 and TRBJ1-5; D is undetermined. The CDR3 sequence is 13 residues long. CDR1 is LNHDA and CDR2 is SQIVND in the germline V gene (reference sequence). Trimming removed 4 bases from V and 7 bases from J, with 11 bases in between. The CDR3 here is CASSSTTKQPQHF. In DNA, the CDR3 is TGTGCCAGTAGTAGCACAACCAAACAGCCCCAGCATTTT. Based on the CDR3 plus reference TRBV19 and TRBJ1-5, the full variable domain is DGGITQSPKYLFRKEGQNVTLSCEQNLNHDAMYWYRQDPGQGLRLIYYSQIVNDFQKGDIAEGYSVSREKKESFPLTVTSAQKNPTAFYLCASSSTTKQPQHFGDGTRLSIL.

V and J are TRBV6-6 and TRBJ2-5, with D tentatively TRBD2 (7 bases). Per the germline V gene, CDR1 is MNHNY and CDR2 is SVGAGI (reference sequence). CDR3 length: 13 residues. Trimming stripped 2 bases from V and 5 bases from J, with 9 bases between. The CDR3 region has the DNA TGTGCCAGCAGTTACGGGAGGGGGGAGACCCAGTACTTC. This translates into CASSYGRGETQYF.

The chain carries TRBV4-1 and TRBJ2-7, with TRBD2 as a possible D gene (6 bases). Trimming removed 1 base from V and 4 bases from J, with 14 bases in between. Germline V gene lookup returns CDR1 MGHRA and CDR2 YSYEKL. This CDR3 has 15 residues. The CDR3, as DNA: TGCGCCAGCAGCCAAGCGCGTAGCGGAGATTACGAGCAGTACTTC. This sequence encodes CASSQARSGDYEQYF.

This chain links TRBV6-5 with TRBJ2-5, with D possibly TRBD1 on 6 matching bases. Looked up from germline, CDR1 is MNHEY and CDR2 is SVGAGI. CDR3 size: 13 residues. The ends were cut back, 6 bases at V and 5 bases at J, with 13 bases in the middle. The CDR3, as DNA: TGTGCCAGCAGATTACAGGGTTGGGAGACCCAGTACTTC. Translating it yields CASRLQGWETQYF.

The chain carries TRBV2 and TRBJ2-1; possibly TRBD1 for D (5 bases). Germline V lookup: CDR1 SNHLY, CDR2 FYNNEI. V lost 4 bases, J lost 7 bases, and 17 bases lay in between. This CDR3 is built from 15 residues. This CDR3 is CASSGVRVVGNEQFF. DNA of the CDR3: TGTGCCAGCAGTGGGGTCAGGGTGGTAGGGAATGAGCAGTTCTTC.

The V and J genes are TRBV25-1 and TRBJ1-1; 9 bases align to TRBD1. V was clipped by 5 bases and J by 7 bases; unmatched bases: 8. The germline gives CDR1 MGHDK, CDR2 SYGVNS. The CDR3 extends over 14 amino acids. DNA for the CDR3: TGTGCCAGCAGTCCCCTGACAGGGGGATATGAAGCTTTCTTT. This gives the protein CASSPLTGGYEAFF.

The CDR3 spells CASSLDGRNTIYF. As DNA, the CDR3 is TGCGCCAGCAGCTTGGACGGGAGAAACACCATATATTTT. V is TRBV5-1 and J is TRBJ1-3; D gene ambiguous. Germline-derived CDR1 and CDR2 are SGHRS and YFSETQ. The CDR3 runs to 13 residues. V was pared by 0 bases and J by 5 bases, with 6 bases between.

The V call is TRBV2, the J call TRBJ1-5, with a possible D match to TRBD1 (6 bases). This CDR3 comprises 14 residues. Germline V gene data show CDR1 as SNHLY and CDR2 as FYNNEI. Trimming pared 3 bases from V and 7 bases from J, leaving 13 bases between. CDR3 nucleotides: TGTGCCAGCAGTGACAACAGGGCTGGCCAGCCCCAGCATTTT. Its translation: CASSDNRAGQPQHF.

This clone was recorded a few times. The gene calls are TRBV27 and TRBJ1-2; 8 bases align to TRBD1. Trimming took 0 bases from V and 4 from J; bases not matched to a gene: 1. Germline V gene sequence: CDR1 MNHEY, CDR2 SMNVEV (reference sequence). This CDR3 is 14 amino acids long. The CDR3 region is CASSLSTGAYGYTF. DNA for the CDR3: TGTGCCAGCAGTTTATCGACAGGGGCCTATGGCTACACCTTC.

This clone came up once. The chain is built from TRBV5-4 and TRBJ2-1; 8 bases match TRBD2. The CDR3 extends over 16 amino acids. Germline V gene data show CDR1 as SGHNT and CDR2 as YYREEE (reference sequence). Unmatched junction bases numbered 5, after V lost 3 bases and J lost 0 bases. In DNA form, the CDR3 reads TGTGCCAGCAGCTCGCGGACTAGCCTCTCCTACAATGAGCAGTTCTTC. Translated, it gives CASSSRTSLSYNEQFF.

The rearrangement uses TRBV5-1 and TRBJ1-1; TRBD1 agrees at 10 bases. The CDR3 runs 16 residues. CDR1 is SGHRS and CDR2 is YFSETQ in the germline V gene. V dropped 1 base and J dropped 5; count of bases not matched to a gene: 8. CDR3 sequence reads: CASSLWTGGRKTEAFF. As DNA, the CDR3 is TGCGCCAGCAGCTTGTGGACAGGGGGTAGAAAAACTGAAGCTTTCTTT.